This TCR beta chain was sequenced in a study of blood T cell repertoires in COVID-19. Method: immunoSEQ multiplex PCR; TCRdb's copy keeps in-frame clones and lacks some. This sample has tens of thousands of clones, with around nine tenths found just once. The CDR3 contains 13 residues. In germline, CDR1 is MNHEY, CDR2 SVGEGT. Trimming removed 2 bases from V and 4 bases from J, with 9 bases in between. Material for sequencing was peripheral blood. The chain combines TRBV6-2 or TRBV6-3 with TRBJ2-7; possible D gene TRBD1, 6 bases. This receptor was obtained from a human donor in a cohort sampled during active COVID-19. The CDR3: CASSYNRAYEQYF. CDR3 bases: TGTGCCAGCAGTTACAACAGGGCGTACGAGCAGTACTTC.